What follows is one TCR beta chain and its context. Its antigen remains undetermined. Base qualities were left out, and no much larger clone turns up one base away. These data originate in a study of regulatory T cells in long-lasting Graves disease (dated by TCRdb to the early 2020s). Regarding the complete study: In the newly diagnosed Graves' disease group, patients had been taking antithyroid drugs for less than 3 months. Patients with persistent Graves' disease were compared with patients with newly diagnosed Graves' disease using TCR sequencing and RNA sequencing of peripheral blood. The study was conducted in China and was registered as a clinical trial. A total of approximately 35 samples underwent TCR sequencing: around 13 from persistent and roughly 20 from newly diagnosed Graves' disease patients. Results and caveats for the whole study, not just this receptor: TRBV28, TRBJ1-2 and TRBJ2-5 were preferentially used in persistent disease, while TRBV20-1 and TRBJ2-1 were favored in newly diagnosed disease. Only peripheral blood was studied, because thyroid tissue, the primary lesion, was inaccessible. Only the TCR beta chain was sequenced and analyzed. Lower TCR Shannon entropy and fewer highly expanded clones were observed in persistent Graves' disease patients than in newly diagnosed patients, which suggested clonal expansion. Patients with persistent disease shared more public clonotypes (about 2,500) than newly diagnosed patients did (around 930). The authors acknowledged the small sample size as a limitation that may reduce accuracy.

CDR1 is given as SGHRS and CDR2 as YFSETQ, both from the germline V gene. Reading from cysteine to phenylalanine, the CDR3 counts 16 amino acids. Only the CDR3 region is kept as DNA, spanning 48 bases read in frame from base 1. V gives up 4 bases and J gives up 5 bases, and the segment between their germline ends measures 21 bases. Libraries were made using multiplex PCR. Sequencing took place on an Illumina HiSeq 4000. To build TCR beta libraries, CDR3 regions were amplified by Arm-PCR using iRepertoire HTBI primers. Before sequencing, the PCR products went through gel purification. In the authors' own workflow: Across samples, fewer than 70 TRBV and 15 or so TRBJ segments were identified and used for gene usage analysis of CDR3 amino acid clonotypes. COPE and FqMerger were used to merge the filtered high-quality paired reads into contigs. Contigs were aligned with BLAST to IMGT TRBV, TRBD and TRBJ reference genes, and CDR3 was defined per IMGT. Any clonotype with a frequency above 0.1% was classified as a highly expanded clone. Shannon entropy was used to measure repertoire diversity, and the Gini coefficient was used to measure V-J evenness. A clonotype was considered public if more than one individual shared it. Starting from the raw public reads, TCRdb applied fastp trimming at Q25, assembled clones with MiXCR and retained in-frame beta chains. Records with the same CDR3 protein are collapsed into one entry carrying the most frequent genes and DNA. TCRdb, rather than the study authors, made the V and J calls. The sample includes fewer than 500,000 distinct CDR3 sequences, with 15% to 20% observed a single time. 12% of the sample goes to the ten largest clones.

The time point label corresponds to: newly diagnosed GD, antithyroid drugs for less than 3 months. For both TCR sequencing and RNA sequencing, RNA was extracted from PBMCs using TRIzol. The diagnosis of Graves' disease followed American Thyroid Association guidelines. Recruitment of patients was carried out at an endocrinology department in Xi'an, China. Each patient gave about 8.1 milliliters of peripheral blood, collected in an EDTA anticoagulant tube. Ficoll Paque Plus density gradient separation was used to isolate PBMCs, and no further T cell sorting was performed. An Agilent 2100 Bioanalyzer and agarose gel were used to check RNA quality, and a NanoDrop 2000 was used to measure RNA concentration. These records were also assigned to another study, of T cells in Graves' hyperthyroidism and ophthalmopathy. The second study, in turn, reports: Stable Graves' hyperthyroidism was defined as the absence of progression to ophthalmopathy over 18 months of follow-up. Hyperthyroidism patients were newly diagnosed, had a disease duration of under 2 months, and were aged 18 to 65 years. The study excluded patients with uncontrolled infections, other autoimmune diseases, pregnancy or lactation. Clinical symptoms, serum thyroxine and TRAb, thyroid ultrasound, and orbital computed tomography formed the basis for the diagnoses. A first-round RT-PCR of the TCR CDR3 used the HTBI primer set with the Qiagen OneStep RT-PCR kit. Blood samples also contained most of the expanded thyroid clonotypes (frequency above 0.001), which suggests that blood repertoires may reflect thyroid immune responses. In cross-validation, a model built on a 13 V-J signature told ophthalmopathy apart from stable hyperthyroidism with just under 90% sensitivity and 81% to 82% specificity, and in testing the same model reached 80%/75%. In validation, the model predicted progression to ophthalmopathy a median of around 6.5 months before onset, with over 55% sensitivity and more than 72% specificity. A discovery cohort of about a hundred patients, 43 with Graves' ophthalmopathy and 55 to 60 with stable Graves' hyperthyroidism, was used to find distinguishing TCR V-J signatures. An independent validation cohort of 18 to 20 hyperthyroidism patients and more than 15 patients who later progressed to ophthalmopathy tested prospective prediction of ophthalmopathy. For training and testing, the 110 or so patients in the discovery cohort were randomly divided in a 7:3 ratio. In about 6 Graves' hyperthyroidism patients, the study also compared T-cell repertoires from thyroid tissue with T-cell repertoires from blood. Once sampling was done, hyperthyroidism patients were given methimazole at a starting dose of 30 mg daily, whereas ophthalmopathy patients were given high-dose intravenous methylprednisolone. A second multiplex PCR round built the libraries, followed by size selection and purification. Paired-end sequencing of the libraries was performed with 100 bp reads on an Illumina HiSeq2000. SOAPnuke was used to process the raw data, throwing out any read that contained adapters or uncalled bases, had a mean Phred below 15, or lacked an exact constant-primer or identifier match. High-quality paired reads were merged with COPE v1.2.5, and unique nucleotide sequences were defined as clonotypes. MiTCR v1.1 was used to align clonotypes to the IMGT TRBV, TRBD and TRBJ reference segments. Only V-J combinations with frequency above 0.0001, covering 99% to 99.2% of repertoires, were analysed. The TCS score was defined as the ratio of F50 (clonal expansion) to E x V (chaos), calculated using BLOSUM62-based TCRdist between CDR3 peptides within each V-J. Welch's t-statistics and random forest reduced 514 V-J features to roughly 13, which were used in a naive Bayes classifier (R e1071). Sample size was not statistically predetermined, and investigators were not blinded to group allocation. TCR Vbeta CDR3 sequencing of 135 peripheral blood samples (roughly 41 ophthalmopathy, 75 or so hyperthyroidism and around 17 progressor patients) is reported in the paper.

This chain joins TRBV5-1 to TRBJ2-5, with TRBD1 perhaps the D gene, on 6 matching bases. The clonotype comes from a man between 35 and 55 years old with Graves disease. Donor details come from another sample of the same person, matched by shared clones. The sequencing used peripheral blood mononuclear cells (PBMCs), collected at new diagnosis, from a patient treated with antithyroid drugs. The DNA sequence reads TGCGCCAGCAGCAGCGGCGGTACAGGGCGAGGGGAGACCCAGTACTTC. This yields the protein CASSSGGTGRGETQYF.